This section outlines one TCR beta chain sequence together with its context. The antigen is undetermined. This sample stems from a study of cytomegalovirus exposure and HLA in healthy donors. Study details: Unique TCRs numbering 75 million to 95 million, obtained from HLA-typed donors, made up an early data release.

From germline, CDR1 is MDHEN and CDR2 SYDVKM. The CDR3 is 16 residues long. J gave up 1 base and V 6 bases, and 8 bases lay outside the gene matches. Unrecorded immune exposures were likely, despite nominal health at sampling. Use of 60 Vbeta and 13 Jbeta primers characterized the PCR. Repertoires were generated with immunoSEQ multiplex PCR, while TCRdb's copy carries only in-frame clones and drops some. Of about 120,000 clones listed, approximately 80% are singletons. Study results and caveats: Common viral pathogens seemed, in a later analysis, to connect with several of the most significant clusters. Many donors carried some public TCRs, although rarity characterized most TCR sequences.

This chain connects TRBV28 to TRBJ1-3; 8 bases match TRBD1. The sample consisted of PBMCs. The source is a woman in her 30s in good health and CMV-seronegative. The DNA of the CDR3 is TGTGCCAGCAGCCCGGTTACAGGGGGATCTGGAAACACCATATATTTT. This codes for CASSPVTGGSGNTIYF.